Following are 30 T cell receptor beta chains from one sample sequenced in a study of T-cell memory formation after mild COVID-19. TCRdb recomputed calls from the 5' RACE reads with MiXCR, one row per CDR3 protein. The sample gives under 150,000 distinct CDR3 sequences, over 20% of which show up once; about 38% is in the top ten. Input material: PBMCs or a T cell subset sorted from them (not recorded which). All receptors come from a man aged 18 to 29 who had mild COVID-19 (a few samples of this study predate the infection). Cell type and time point are not known.

This clonotype has only a few counts. This chain links TRBV6-6 with TRBJ2-3; the D gene is possibly TRBD2 (7 bases). Between the trimmed V and J ends, which lost 4 bases and 2 bases, there was a span of 16 bases. The CDR3 runs to 16 residues. Germline values: CDR1 MNHNY, CDR2 SVGAGI (reference sequence). CDR3 in DNA: TGTGCCAGCAGTTCCCTGGGGGGGGGCCACACAGATACGCAGTATTTT. Amino acids: CASSSLGGGHTDTQYF.

This clonotype appeared a few times. This chain joins TRBV6-2 or TRBV6-3 and TRBJ1-5, with a possible D match to TRBD1 (5 bases). Germline V gene sequence: CDR1 MNHEY, CDR2 SVGEGT. V lost 2 bases to trimming and J lost 4 bases, with 15 bases between them. CDR3 length: 16 residues. DNA of the CDR3: TGTGCCAGCAGTTACCTCGCGGCAGGGAGTAATCAGCCCCAGCATTTT. It specifies CASSYLAAGSNQPQHF.

The gene calls are TRBV5-4 and TRBJ1-1; 7 bases map to TRBD1. The CDR3 has 14 residues. CDR1 and CDR2 (germline): SGHNT, YYREEE (reference sequence). The trim removed 3 bases at V and 6 bases at J, leaving 8 bases unmatched. DNA of the CDR3: TGTGCCAGCAGCTACGGGACAGCCGACCCTGAAGCTTTCTTT. It encodes CASSYGTADPEAFF.

The chain is built from TRBV14 and TRBJ1-1; D is undetermined. This CDR3 spans 13 amino acids. Germline assignment: CDR1 SGHDN and CDR2 FVKESK. The ends were cut back, 4 bases at V and 6 bases at J, with 12 bases in the middle. The CDR3 DNA reads as TGTGCCAGCAGCCCGCTGGGGAGGGCTGAAGCTTTCTTT. Its translation is CASSPLGRAEAFF. The variable domain in full, completed from reference TRBV14 and TRBJ1-1, reads EAGVTQFPSHSVIEKGQTVTLRCDPISGHDNLYWYRRVMGKEIKFLLHFVKESKQDESGMPNNRFLAERTGGTYSTLKVQPAELEDSGVYFCASSPLGRAEAFFGQGTRLTVV.

The chain links TRBV6-5 to TRBJ2-7; maybe TRBD1 (5 bases). The CDR3 has 14 amino acids. Trimming stripped 7 bases from V and 0 bases from J, with 13 bases between. CDR1 and CDR2 (germline): MNHEY, SVGAGI. DNA of the CDR3: TGTGCCAGCATGGAAGGGGTAAGCTCCTACGAGCAGTACGTC. Amino acids: CASMEGVSSYEQYV.

The chain couples TRBV7-9 to TRBJ2-3; D unresolved. Germline CDR1 SEHNR, CDR2 FQNEAQ (reference sequence). V lost 7 bases to trimming and J lost 1 base, with 12 bases between them. This CDR3 region has 14 residues. In nucleotides, the CDR3 is TGTGCCAGCAACGACGGAGTCCGCACAGATACGCAGTATTTT. Translating it yields CASNDGVRTDTQYF.

This clonotype has just a few counts. V is TRBV9 and J is TRBJ2-7, with 8 bases lining up with TRBD1. Looked up from germline, CDR1 is SGDLS and CDR2 is YYNGEE. There are 15 residues in the CDR3. Losses at the gene ends were 2 bases for V and 0 bases for J; bases not matched to a gene: 4. CDR3 sequence (DNA): TGTGCCAGCAGCGTGGGACAGGAAATCTCCTACGAGCAGTACTTC. It is translated as CASSVGQEISYEQYF. Filled out from reference TRBV9 and TRBJ2-7, the complete variable domain reads DSGVTQTPKHLITATGQRVTLRCSPRSGDLSVYWYQQSLDQGLQFLIQYYNGEERAKGNILERFSAQQFPDLHSELNLSSLELGDSALYFCASSVGQEISYEQYFGPGTRLTVT.

This chain connects TRBV27 to TRBJ1-1; no firm D call. The germline gives CDR1 MNHEY, CDR2 SMNVEV (reference sequence). The length of the CDR3 is 16 residues. V lost 3 bases to trimming and J lost 4 bases, with 18 bases between them. CDR3 sequence reads: CASSLGSPAWATEAFF. DNA of the CDR3: TGTGCCAGCAGTTTGGGGAGTCCGGCCTGGGCCACTGAAGCTTTCTTT.

In this sample, this clonotype turned up a few times. The genes are TRBV7-6 and TRBJ2-1, with 11 bases aligning to TRBD2. V was clipped by 5 bases and J by 6 bases; unmatched bases: 9. The germline V gene encodes CDR1 SGHVS and CDR2 FNYEAQ. This CDR3 has 16 residues. CDR3: CASSNYGTSGSNEQFF. Here the CDR3 DNA reads TGTGCCAGCAGCAACTACGGGACTAGCGGATCCAATGAGCAGTTCTTC.

The rearrangement links TRBV28 to TRBJ1-1, with TRBD1 as a possible D gene (6 bases). V lost 11 bases and J 0 bases, leaving 13 bases between the germline ends. Germline loops: CDR1 MDHEN, CDR2 SYDVKM. This CDR3 spans 13 amino acids. The DNA of the CDR3 is TGTGCCTCGGGGGGCCGCATGAACACTGAAGCTTTCTTT. This translates into CASGGRMNTEAFF.

This clonotype has just a few counts. The chain recombines TRBV7-2 with TRBJ2-5; TRBD2 aligns across 9 bases. The CDR3 spans 15 residues. Germline-derived CDR1 and CDR2 are SGHTA and FQGNSA. The V and J ends lost 3 bases and 4 bases, in that order; junction bases with no gene match: 6. The CDR3 DNA follows: TGTGCCAGCAGCTTTGGCGGGGGGGCCGGAGAGACCCAGTACTTC. Translating gives CASSFGGGAGETQYF.

This clonotype has only a few counts. This chain uses TRBV7-3 with TRBJ2-1; 13 nucleotides match TRBD2. The length of the CDR3 is 19 residues. Germline CDR1 is SGHTA and CDR2 is FQGTGA. Trimming at V came to 1 base and at J to 7 bases, leaving 13 bases not matched to a gene. The CDR3 DNA is TGTGCCAGCAGCTTAAATCCAGGGGGACTAGCGGGGCTTTGGAATGAGCAGTTCTTC. Encoded protein: CASSLNPGGLAGLWNEQFF.

The chain links TRBV6-4 to TRBJ1-1; D is undetermined. Germline-derived CDR1 and CDR2 are MRHNA and SNTAGT. V lost 5 bases and J 1 base, leaving 8 bases between the germline ends. There are 13 residues in the CDR3. CDR3 in DNA: TGTGCCAGCAGTTGGGGTAGGAACACTGAAGCTTTCTTT. This codes for CASSWGRNTEAFF.

The chain uses TRBV28 and TRBJ1-1; 8 bases are a match to TRBD1. CDR1 and CDR2 (germline): MDHEN, SYDVKM. After removal of 6 bases from V and 1 base from J, the junction contained 4 bases not matched to a gene. The CDR3 is made up of 14 amino acids. CDR3 nucleotide sequence: TGTGCCAGCAGGTCTACAGGGGGGAACACTGAAGCTTTCTTT. Its protein is CASRSTGGNTEAFF.

The V and J genes are TRBV20-1 and TRBJ2-7; 10 bases match TRBD2. Germline trimming cut 1 base from V and 2 bases from J; bases unmatched to any gene: 5. The germline V gene has CDR1 DFQATT and CDR2 SNEGSKA (reference sequence). This CDR3 is 15 amino acids long. The CDR3 bases are TGCAGTGCTAGAGTCTTCCTAGCGGGGGCCTACGAGCAGTACTTC. It yields the protein CSARVFLAGAYEQYF.

The rearrangement links TRBV29-1 to TRBJ1-2; the D is unclear. Germline loops: CDR1 SQVTM, CDR2 ANQGSEA. This CDR3 comprises 13 residues. Trimming removed 7 bases at V and 4 bases at J, with 16 bases between. For the CDR3, the DNA is TGCAGCGCATTGGTAAACAGCCTCTATGGCTACACCTTC. This codes for CSALVNSLYGYTF.

This clonotype was counted only a few times. The CDR3 here is CASSPRGNTEAFF. CDR3 DNA: TGTGCCAGCAGCCCCCGTGGGAACACTGAAGCTTTCTTT. The gene calls are TRBV9 and TRBJ1-1; D unclear. The germline gives CDR1 SGDLS, CDR2 YYNGEE. Deletions cut 4 bases from V and 1 base from J, with 8 bases between. The length of the CDR3 is 13 residues.

The rearrangement links TRBV10-3 to TRBJ2-5, with 7 bases identical to TRBD1. The J segment lost 1 base and the V segment lost 5 bases, leaving 4 bases of the junction unmatched. Germline assignment: CDR1 ENHRY and CDR2 SYGVKD. The CDR3 has 14 amino acids. This CDR3 is CAISKDRSQETQYF. CDR3 DNA sequence: TGTGCCATCAGTAAGGACAGGTCCCAAGAGACCCAGTACTTC.

This clonotype was seen more than once but under ten times. The J gene is TRBJ2-2, the V gene TRBV7-6; D is unresolved. Germline loops: CDR1 SGHVS, CDR2 FNYEAQ. There are 16 residues in the CDR3. V was cut by 4 bases and J by 2 bases, with 14 bases left in between. The CDR3 DNA reads TGTGCCAGCAGCTCCCCAGACAATCTCAACACCGGGGAGCTGTTTTTT. Its translation: CASSSPDNLNTGELFF. Full variable domain (outside the CDR3, taken from reference TRBV7-6 and TRBJ2-2): GAGVSQSPRYKVTKRGQDVALRCDPISGHVSLYWYRQALGQGPEFLTYFNYEAQQDKSGLPNDRFSAERPEGSISTLTIQRTEQRDSAMYRCASSSPDNLNTGELFFGEGSRLTVL.

This clonotype was counted only a few times. V usage is TRBV4-3 and J usage is TRBJ2-1; TRBD1 matches at 9 bases. Trimming at V came to 4 bases and at J to 9 bases, leaving 10 bases not matched to a gene. The CDR3 length is 15 residues. Germline CDR1 LGHNA, CDR2 YSLEER. CDR3 DNA: TGCGCCAGCAGCCTCGGGACAGGGCTACGTCGTGAGCAGTTCTTC. This codes for CASSLGTGLRREQFF.

This chain connects TRBV7-8 to TRBJ2-1, with D possibly being TRBD2 (6 bases). This CDR3 is built from 13 residues. The V and J ends lost 0 bases and 13 bases respectively, with 13 bases between them. CDR1 and CDR2 (germline): SGHVS, FQNEAQ. CDR3 loop: CASSLAPGVYQFF. In DNA form, the CDR3 reads TGTGCCAGCAGCTTAGCTCCGGGAGTCTATCAGTTCTTC.

The chain has TRBV10-3 and TRBJ2-7; D perhaps matches TRBD1 (6 bases). The CDR3 length is 13 residues. Germline-derived CDR1 and CDR2 are ENHRY and SYGVKD. The V end lost 6 bases, the J end lost 2 bases, and 11 bases lay between the germline ends. The CDR3 loop reads CAIRDGDTYEQYV. The CDR3 DNA follows: TGTGCCATCAGGGACGGGGACACCTACGAGCAGTACGTC.

This clonotype was seen only a few times. The chain links TRBV11-2 to TRBJ1-1; D is unresolved. There are 13 residues in the CDR3. Germline CDR1 reads SGHAT; CDR2 reads FQNNGV. V lost 1 base, J lost 4 bases, and 7 bases lay in between. The DNA of the CDR3 is TGTGCCAGCAGCTTAGGAGAGGGCACTGAAGCTTTCTTT. Protein sequence: CASSLGEGTEAFF.

This clonotype was detected only a few times. This sequence joins TRBV7-8 and TRBJ2-1, with 9 bases lining up with TRBD2. The CDR3 loop spans 15 amino acids. Germline lookup yields CDR1 SGHVS and CDR2 FQNEAQ. Germline trimming cut 10 bases from V and 0 bases from J; bases unmatched to any gene: 7. The CDR3 loop is CAIPGGGDSYNEQFF. The CDR3 DNA is TGTGCCATCCCGGGCGGGGGGGACTCCTACAATGAGCAGTTCTTC.

This clonotype was counted only a few times. The chain combines TRBV7-9 with TRBJ2-5; 8 bases map to TRBD2. CDR3 length equals 16 residues. CDR1 is SEHNR, CDR2 FQNEAQ, per germline (reference sequence). J was trimmed by 0 bases and V by 5 bases; bases with no gene match: 8. The CDR3 DNA follows: TGTGCCAGCAGCCCCGGGGGGGGGCTATACCAAGAGACCCAGTACTTC. Its protein is CASSPGGGLYQETQYF.

V usage is TRBV20-1 and J usage is TRBJ2-4; D is ambiguous. Germline V CDR1 and CDR2: DFQATT, SNEGSKA (reference sequence). This CDR3 has 14 residues. V lost 2 bases to trimming and J lost 0 bases, with 8 bases between them. CDR3: CSARSQLAKNIQYF. In nucleotides, the CDR3 is TGCAGTGCTAGATCCCAATTAGCCAAAAACATTCAGTACTTC.

This clonotype has a handful of counts. The rearrangement joins TRBV4-1 to TRBJ2-2; 8 bases agree with TRBD2. V shed 1 base, J shed 3 bases, and the junction held 7 bases outside the gene matches. CDR3 size: 17 residues. Germline assignment: CDR1 MGHRA and CDR2 YSYEKL. The CDR3 sequence: CASSQGGGGYDTGELFF. The CDR3, as DNA: TGCGCCAGCAGCCAAGGGGGCGGGGGGTATGACACCGGGGAGCTGTTTTTT.

This clonotype appeared a few times. V usage is TRBV4-1 and J usage is TRBJ2-1; 9 nucleotides align to TRBD2. Unmatched junction bases numbered 8, after V lost 0 bases and J lost 8 bases. This CDR3 contains 16 residues. Germline assignment: CDR1 MGHRA and CDR2 YSYEKL. CDR3 DNA sequence: TGCGCCAGCAGCCAAGAGGCCAGCGGGGGGTTAGATGAGCAGTTCTTC. Translated: CASSQEASGGLDEQFF.

This clonotype turned up a few times. The chain recombines TRBV20-1 with TRBJ1-1; D remains ambiguous. Germline values: CDR1 DFQATT, CDR2 SNEGSKA (reference sequence). V was shortened by 2 bases and J by 1 base, with 11 bases between the two germline ends. This CDR3 has 14 residues. The CDR3 region is CSARKEDANTEAFF. The DNA of the CDR3 is TGCAGTGCTAGAAAGGAGGACGCGAACACTGAAGCTTTCTTT.

This chain joins TRBV19 and TRBJ2-3; D unresolved. Trimming shortened V by 4 bases and J by 2 bases, and 13 bases separated the two germline ends. The germline V gene has CDR1 LNHDA and CDR2 SQIVND (reference sequence). This CDR3 has 15 residues. The CDR3 DNA reads TGTGCCAGTAGTACGACCCCTAGTCCCACAGATACGCAGTATTTT. This sequence encodes CASSTTPSPTDTQYF.